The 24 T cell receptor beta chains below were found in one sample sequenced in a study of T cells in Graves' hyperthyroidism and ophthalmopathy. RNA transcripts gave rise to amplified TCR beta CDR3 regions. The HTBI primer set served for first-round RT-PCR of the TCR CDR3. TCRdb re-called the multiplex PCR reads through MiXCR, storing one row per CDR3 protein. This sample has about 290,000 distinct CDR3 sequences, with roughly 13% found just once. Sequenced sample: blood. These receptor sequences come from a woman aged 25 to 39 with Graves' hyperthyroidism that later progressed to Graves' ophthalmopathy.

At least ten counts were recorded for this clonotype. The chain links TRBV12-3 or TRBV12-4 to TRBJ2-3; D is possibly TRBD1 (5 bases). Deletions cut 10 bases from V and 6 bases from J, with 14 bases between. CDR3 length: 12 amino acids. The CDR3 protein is CATAIQGDTQYF. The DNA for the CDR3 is TGTGCCACCGCAATCCAGGGCGATACGCAGTATTTT.

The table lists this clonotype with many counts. CDR3 residues: CASSEYREGNQPQHF. The CDR3 DNA follows: TGTGCCAGCAGTGAATACAGGGAGGGTAATCAGCCCCAGCATTTT. This chain links TRBV6-1 with TRBJ1-5, with D perhaps TRBD1 (6 bases). This CDR3 comprises 15 residues. V lost 2 bases and J lost 4, with 12 bases in between. The germline gives CDR1 MNHNS, CDR2 SASEGT.

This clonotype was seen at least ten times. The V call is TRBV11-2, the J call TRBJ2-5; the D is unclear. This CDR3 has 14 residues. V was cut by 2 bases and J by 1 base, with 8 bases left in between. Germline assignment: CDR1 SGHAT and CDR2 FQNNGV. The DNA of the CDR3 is TGTGCCAGCAGCTTACGTAGTTCCCAAGAGACCCAGTACTTC. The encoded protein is CASSLRSSQETQYF.

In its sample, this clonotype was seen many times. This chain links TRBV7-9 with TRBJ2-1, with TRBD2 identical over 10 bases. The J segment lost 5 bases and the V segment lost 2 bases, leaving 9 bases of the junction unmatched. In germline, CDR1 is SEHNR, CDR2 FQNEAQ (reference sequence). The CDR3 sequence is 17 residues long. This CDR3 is CASSLWGLAGVDNEQFF. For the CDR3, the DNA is TGTGCCAGCAGCTTATGGGGCCTAGCGGGAGTGGACAATGAGCAGTTCTTC.

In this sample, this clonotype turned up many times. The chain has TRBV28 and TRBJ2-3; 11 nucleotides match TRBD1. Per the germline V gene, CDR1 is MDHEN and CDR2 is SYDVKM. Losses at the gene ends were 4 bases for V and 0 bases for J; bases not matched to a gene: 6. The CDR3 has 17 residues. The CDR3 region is CASSSRTGGDSTDTQYF. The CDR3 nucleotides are TGTGCCAGCAGTTCCAGGACAGGGGGCGACAGCACAGATACGCAGTATTTT.

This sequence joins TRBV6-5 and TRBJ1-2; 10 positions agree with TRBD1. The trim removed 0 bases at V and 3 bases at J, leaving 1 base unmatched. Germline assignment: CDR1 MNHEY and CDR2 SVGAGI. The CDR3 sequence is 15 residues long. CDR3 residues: CASSYSGQGDYGYTF. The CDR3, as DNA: TGTGCCAGCAGTTACTCCGGACAGGGGGACTATGGCTACACCTTC.

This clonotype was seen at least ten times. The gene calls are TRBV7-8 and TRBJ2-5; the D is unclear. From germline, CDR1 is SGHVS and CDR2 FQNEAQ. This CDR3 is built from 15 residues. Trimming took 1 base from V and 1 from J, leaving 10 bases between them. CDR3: CASSLGYMLQETQYF. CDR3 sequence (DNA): TGTGCCAGCAGCTTAGGGTATATGCTCCAAGAGACCCAGTACTTC.

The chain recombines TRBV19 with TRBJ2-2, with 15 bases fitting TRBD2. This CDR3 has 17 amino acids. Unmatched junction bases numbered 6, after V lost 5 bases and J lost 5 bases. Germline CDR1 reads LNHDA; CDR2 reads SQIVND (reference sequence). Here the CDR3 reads CASSSWTSGRGTGELFF. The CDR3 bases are TGTGCCAGTAGTTCTTGGACTAGCGGGAGGGGTACCGGGGAGCTGTTTTTT.

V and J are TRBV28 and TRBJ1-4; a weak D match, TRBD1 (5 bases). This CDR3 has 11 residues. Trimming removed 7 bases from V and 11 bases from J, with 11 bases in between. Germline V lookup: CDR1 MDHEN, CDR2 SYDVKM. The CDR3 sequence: CASNAGTKLFF. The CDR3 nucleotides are TGTGCCAGCAATGCCGGGACGAAACTGTTTTTT.

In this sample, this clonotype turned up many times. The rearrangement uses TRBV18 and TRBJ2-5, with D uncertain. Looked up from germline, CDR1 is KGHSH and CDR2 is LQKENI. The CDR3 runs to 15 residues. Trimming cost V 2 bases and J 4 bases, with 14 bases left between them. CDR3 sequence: CASSPTSLSRETQYF. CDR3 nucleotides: TGTGCCAGCTCACCAACGAGTCTTAGTCGAGAGACCCAGTACTTC.

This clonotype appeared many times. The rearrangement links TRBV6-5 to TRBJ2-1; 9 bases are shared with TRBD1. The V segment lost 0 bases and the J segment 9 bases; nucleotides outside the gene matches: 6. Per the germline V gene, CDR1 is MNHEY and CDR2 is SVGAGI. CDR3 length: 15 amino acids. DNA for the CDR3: TGTGCCAGCAGTTACTCGGGACAGGGTGTGGGTGAGCAGTTCTTC. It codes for CASSYSGQGVGEQFF.

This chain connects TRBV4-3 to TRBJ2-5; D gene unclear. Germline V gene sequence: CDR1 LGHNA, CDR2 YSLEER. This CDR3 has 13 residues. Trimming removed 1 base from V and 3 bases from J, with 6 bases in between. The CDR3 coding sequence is TGCGCCAGCAGCCAAGGCCTCGAAGAGACCCAGTACTTC. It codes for CASSQGLEETQYF.

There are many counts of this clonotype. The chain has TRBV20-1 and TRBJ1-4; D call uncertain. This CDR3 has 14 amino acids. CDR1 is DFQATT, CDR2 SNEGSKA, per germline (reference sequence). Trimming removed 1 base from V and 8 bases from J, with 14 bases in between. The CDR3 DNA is TGCAGTGCTAGAGCGTCCGGGCCCAGGGAAAAACTGTTTTTT. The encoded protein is CSARASGPREKLFF.

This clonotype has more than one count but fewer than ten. This CDR3 is CASSLVPGGNQPQHF. The CDR3 bases are TGCGCCAGCAGCCTCGTCCCGGGTGGCAATCAGCCCCAGCATTTT. V usage is TRBV5-1 and J usage is TRBJ1-5; the D is unclear. This CDR3 has 15 amino acids. With 4 bases removed from V and 2 bases from J, the gap between germline ends came to 13 bases. Germline V gene data show CDR1 as SGHRS and CDR2 as YFSETQ.

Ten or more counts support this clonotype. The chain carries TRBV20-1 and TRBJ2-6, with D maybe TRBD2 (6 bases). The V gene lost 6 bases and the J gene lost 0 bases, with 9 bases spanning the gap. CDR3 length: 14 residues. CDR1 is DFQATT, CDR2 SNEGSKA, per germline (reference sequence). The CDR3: CSAEGSSGANVLTF. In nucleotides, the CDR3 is TGCAGTGCGGAGGGAAGCTCTGGGGCCAACGTCCTGACTTTC.

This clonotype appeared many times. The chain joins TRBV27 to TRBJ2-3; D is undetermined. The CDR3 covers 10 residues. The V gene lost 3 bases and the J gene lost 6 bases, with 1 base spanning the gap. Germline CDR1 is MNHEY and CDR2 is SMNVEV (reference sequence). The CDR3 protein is CASSFDTQYF. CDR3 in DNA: TGTGCCAGCAGTTTTGATACGCAGTATTTT.

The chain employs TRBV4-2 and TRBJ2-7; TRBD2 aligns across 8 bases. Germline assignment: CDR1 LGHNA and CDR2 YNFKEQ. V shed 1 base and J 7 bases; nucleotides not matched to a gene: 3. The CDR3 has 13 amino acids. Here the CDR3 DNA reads TGTGCCAGCAGCCAAGGCTCGGGGGGGGAGCAGTACTTC. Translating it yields CASSQGSGGEQYF.

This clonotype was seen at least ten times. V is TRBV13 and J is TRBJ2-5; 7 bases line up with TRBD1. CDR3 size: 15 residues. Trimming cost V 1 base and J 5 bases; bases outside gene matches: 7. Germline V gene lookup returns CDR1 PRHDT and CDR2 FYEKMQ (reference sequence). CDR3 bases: TGTGCCAGCAGCTTAGATCTAGGGGGCATGGAGACCCAGTACTTC. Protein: CASSLDLGGMETQYF.

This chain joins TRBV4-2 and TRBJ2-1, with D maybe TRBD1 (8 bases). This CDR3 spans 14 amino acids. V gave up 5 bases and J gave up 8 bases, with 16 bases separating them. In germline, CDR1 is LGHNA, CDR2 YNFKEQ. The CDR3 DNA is TGTGCCAGCAGCACAAACAGGGGGGGGCATGAGCAGTTCTTC. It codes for CASSTNRGGHEQFF.

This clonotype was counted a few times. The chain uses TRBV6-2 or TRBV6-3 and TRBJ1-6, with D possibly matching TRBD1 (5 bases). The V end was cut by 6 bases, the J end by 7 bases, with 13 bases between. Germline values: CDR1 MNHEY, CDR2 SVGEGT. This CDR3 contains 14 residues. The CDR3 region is CASSTGTGNSPLHF. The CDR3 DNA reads TGTGCCAGCAGCACCGGGACGGGGAATTCACCCCTCCACTTT.

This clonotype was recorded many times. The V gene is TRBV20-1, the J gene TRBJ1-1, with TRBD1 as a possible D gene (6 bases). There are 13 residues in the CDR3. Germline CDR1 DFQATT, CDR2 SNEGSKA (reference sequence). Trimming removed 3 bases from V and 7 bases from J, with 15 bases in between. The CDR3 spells CSARDSGRGEAFF. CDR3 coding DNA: TGCAGTGCTAGGGACAGCGGCCGCGGTGAAGCTTTCTTT.

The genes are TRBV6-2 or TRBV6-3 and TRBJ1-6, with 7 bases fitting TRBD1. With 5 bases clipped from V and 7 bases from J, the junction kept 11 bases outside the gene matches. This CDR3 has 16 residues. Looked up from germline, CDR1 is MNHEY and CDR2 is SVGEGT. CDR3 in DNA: TGTGCCAGCAGTGCTCACCCGGGACAGAAAAATTCACCCCTCCACTTT. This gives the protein CASSAHPGQKNSPLHF.

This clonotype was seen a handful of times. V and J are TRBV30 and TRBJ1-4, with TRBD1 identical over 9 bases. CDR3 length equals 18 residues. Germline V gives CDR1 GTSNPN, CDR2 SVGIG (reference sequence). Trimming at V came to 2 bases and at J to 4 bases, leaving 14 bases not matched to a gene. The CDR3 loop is CAWSRITGGTVFNEKLFF. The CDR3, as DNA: TGTGCCTGGAGTAGAATCACAGGGGGCACGGTGTTTAATGAAAAACTGTTTTTT.

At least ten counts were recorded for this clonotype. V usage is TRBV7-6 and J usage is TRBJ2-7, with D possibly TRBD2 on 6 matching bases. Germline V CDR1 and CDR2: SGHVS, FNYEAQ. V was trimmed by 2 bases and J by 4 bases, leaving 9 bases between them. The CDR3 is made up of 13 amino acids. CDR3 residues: CASSLLGGYEQYF. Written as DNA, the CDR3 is TGTGCCAGCAGCTTATTGGGGGGTTACGAGCAGTACTTC.